This is a list of T cell receptor beta chains from one sample in a study of blood T cells in healthy people across ages. TCRdb passed the 5' RACE reads through MiXCR, listing each CDR3 protein once. The sample lists 550,000 to 750,000 distinct CDR3 sequences, 21% seen once, with under 4% in the top ten. Sequences were obtained from blood. Receptors originate from a man aged 70 or older in good health. Each CDR3 is given with its conserved first and last residue. The D gene is left open where the match is weak. The size entry is marked missing in some rows and otherwise reads once, few, many or a size class.

cdr3_aa	cdr3_nt	v_call	j_call	clone_size	d_call
CASSERPGSTDTQYF	TGTGCCAGCAGTGAGCGCCCCGGAAGCACAGATACGCAGTATTTT	TRBV25-1	TRBJ2-3	few	-
CASSLQLAGGGEQFF	TGCGCCAGCAGCTTGCAACTAGCGGGAGGGGGTGAGCAGTTCTTC	TRBV5-1	TRBJ2-1	few	TRBD2
CASSQDTASEQYF	TGTGCCAGCAGCCAAGATACGGCGTCCGAGCAGTACTTC	TRBV3-1	TRBJ2-7	-	-
CASSSRGGTSGRRSYEQFF	TGCGCCAGCAGTTCCAGAGGCGGGACTAGCGGGAGAAGGTCCTATGAGCAGTTCTTC	TRBV5-1	TRBJ2-1	-	TRBD2
CASSSTTAGSSYEQYF	TGCGCCAGCAGCTCGACCACGGCGGGGAGCTCCTACGAGCAGTACTTC	TRBV5-1	TRBJ2-7	-	-
CASSLSGESAYEQYF	TGTGCCAGCAGCTTGTCAGGGGAGTCAGCCTACGAGCAGTACTTC	TRBV5-4	TRBJ2-7	once	-
CSVPGADNEQFF	TGCAGCGTCCCAGGGGCCGACAATGAGCAGTTCTTC	TRBV29-1	TRBJ2-1	few	-
CASKGLAGDRNEQYF	TGTGCCAGCAAGGGACTAGCGGGAGATCGGAACGAGCAGTACTTC	TRBV6-6	TRBJ2-7	few	TRBD2
CASSLSRTGGGEQFF	TGTGCCAGCAGTTTATCCAGGACAGGGGGGGGGGAGCAGTTCTTC	TRBV27	TRBJ2-1	-	TRBD1
CASRPGEGPEQLF	TGTGCCAGCAGACCGGGAGAAGGCCCTGAGCAGCTCTTC	TRBV7-9	TRBJ2-1	few	-
CASSAKLTGELFF	TGTGCCAGCAGTGCAAAATTAACCGGGGAGCTGTTTTTT	TRBV6-1	TRBJ2-2	few	-
CATTSMSYQETQYF	TGTGCCACAACTTCTATGTCGTACCAAGAGACCCAGTACTTC	TRBV28	TRBJ2-5	few	-
CASSLEQQGVYGYTF	TGCGCCAGCAGCTTGGAACAACAGGGGGTCTATGGCTACACCTTC	TRBV5-1	TRBJ1-2	few	TRBD1
CSVEALSGSNEQFF	TGCAGCGTTGAAGCTCTTAGCGGGAGCAATGAGCAGTTCTTC	TRBV29-1	TRBJ2-1	-	TRBD2
CSALTSGKETQYF	TGCAGCGCCCTGACTAGCGGGAAAGAGACCCAGTACTTC	TRBV29-1	TRBJ2-5	few	TRBD2
CASRPPDRAYCYTF	TGTGCCAGCAGACCTCCTGACAGGGCCTATTGCTACACCTTC	TRBV28	TRBJ1-2	-	TRBD1
CASSLGSGAVLSTDTQYF	TGTGCCAGCAGCTTAGGATCCGGGGCGGTGTTAAGCACAGATACGCAGTATTTT	TRBV7-9	TRBJ2-3	-	-
CAGSFGTYEQYF	TGCGCCGGCAGCTTCGGGACCTACGAGCAGTACTTC	TRBV5-1	TRBJ2-7	-	-
CASSQGNREETQYF	TGTGCCAGCAGCCAAGGAAACAGGGAAGAGACCCAGTACTTC	TRBV3-1	TRBJ2-5	few	-
CASSLTSGIYEQFF	TGCGCCAGCAGCCTGACTAGCGGGATCTATGAGCAGTTCTTC	TRBV5-1	TRBJ2-1	-	TRBD2
CASSQGDSSGANVLTF	TGTGCCAGCAGCCAGGGGGATTCTTCTGGGGCCAACGTCCTGACTTTC	TRBV3-1	TRBJ2-6	few	-
CATSDFTVGTEETQYF	TGTGCCACCAGTGATTTTACGGTCGGGACAGAAGAGACCCAGTACTTC	TRBV24-1	TRBJ2-5	few	TRBD1
CASRGEALAGTEAFF	TGTGCCAGCAGGGGGGAGGCCTTGGCAGGAACTGAAGCTTTCTTT	TRBV2	TRBJ1-1	-	-
CASSVWTGVLNEQFF	TGTGCCAGCAGCGTCTGGACAGGGGTTTTGAATGAGCAGTTCTTC	TRBV7-2	TRBJ2-1	-	TRBD1
CASSLNNRAGTEAFF	TGTGCCAGCAGTTTAAATAACAGGGCTGGCACTGAAGCTTTCTTT	TRBV27	TRBJ1-1	few	-
CASSLGAGIGNGYTF	TGTGCCAGCAGCTTAGGCGCGGGGATTGGTAATGGCTACACCTTC	TRBV13	TRBJ1-2	once	-
CSVDKGQGAAGYTF	TGCAGCGTTGATAAGGGACAGGGGGCCGCCGGCTACACCTTC	TRBV29-1	TRBJ1-2	-	TRBD1
CATSDQTERLPGNTIYF	TGTGCCACCAGTGATCAGACCGAAAGGCTCCCTGGAAACACCATATATTTT	TRBV24-1	TRBJ1-3	few	-
CASSPGTSNHEQYF	TGTGCCAGCAGCCCCGGGACTAGCAACCACGAGCAGTACTTC	TRBV5-5	TRBJ2-7	-	TRBD2
CATSREQNTEAFF	TGTGCCACCAGCAGAGAACAGAACACTGAAGCTTTCTTT	TRBV15	TRBJ1-1	few	-
CASSLEDSGTQYF	TGTGCCAGCAGCTTAGAGGATAGCGGGACCCAGTACTTC	TRBV7-2	TRBJ2-5	few	-
CASSYLGRLSEQYF	TGTGCCAGCAGTTACTTAGGCAGGCTTAGCGAGCAGTACTTC	TRBV6-5	TRBJ2-7	few	-
CASGFGFTEAFF	TGTGCTAGTGGTTTTGGGTTCACTGAAGCTTTCTTT	TRBV12-5	TRBJ1-1	-	-
CSATPGLAGGRSYEQYF	TGCAGTGCTACCCCTGGGCTAGCGGGAGGTCGCTCCTACGAGCAGTACTTC	TRBV20-1	TRBJ2-7	many	TRBD2
CASSLGGLAGGDTQYF	TGTGCCAGCAGTTTGGGGGGACTAGCGGGAGGAGATACGCAGTATTTT	TRBV28	TRBJ2-3	many	TRBD2
CASSQVGGQGAYEQYF	TGCGCCAGCAGCCAAGTTGGGGGACAGGGGGCTTACGAGCAGTACTTC	TRBV4-1	TRBJ2-7	-	TRBD1
CASSVATNTGELFF	TGTGCCAGCAGCGTTGCTACTAACACCGGGGAGCTGTTTTTT	TRBV9	TRBJ2-2	-	-
CSAPTSGRMGDTQYF	TGCAGTGCTCCTACTAGCGGGAGAATGGGAGATACGCAGTATTTT	TRBV20-1	TRBJ2-3	-	TRBD2
CASSGRRTGGHEQYF	TGTGCCAGCAGTGGAAGGAGGACAGGGGGCCACGAGCAGTACTTC	TRBV25-1	TRBJ2-7	-	TRBD1
CASSPPPGLGHNEQFF	TGCGCCAGCAGCCCCCCCCCGGGACTAGGGCACAATGAGCAGTTCTTC	TRBV5-1	TRBJ2-1	-	TRBD2
CASSQEGTLPGEQYF	TGCGCCAGCAGCCAAGAAGGGACCCTACCGGGAGAGCAGTACTTC	TRBV4-1	TRBJ2-7	-	-
CASSLGTGPGEVQYF	TGTGCCAGCAGCTTGGGGACAGGACCCGGAGAAGTCCAGTACTTC	TRBV5-5	TRBJ2-5	many	TRBD1
CASSVGPGDIQYF	TGTGCCAGCAGCGTAGGTCCAGGGGACATTCAGTACTTC	TRBV9	TRBJ2-4	few	-
CASSRTSGGSDTQYF	TGTGCCAGCAGCCGTACTAGCGGGGGCTCAGATACGCAGTATTTT	TRBV16	TRBJ2-3	-	TRBD2
CASSLRVSYNEQFF	TGTGCCAGCAGCTTGCGGGTCTCCTACAATGAGCAGTTCTTC	TRBV5-6	TRBJ2-1	few	-